What follows are 13 T cell receptor beta chains derived from one specimen sequenced in a study of cytomegalovirus exposure and HLA in healthy donors. PCR was performed using 60 Vbeta and 13 Jbeta primers. Libraries were prepared by immunoSEQ multiplex PCR; TCRdb keeps only in-frame clonotypes and omits some of them. The sample contains approximately 180,000 clones, around 80% of which appear only once. Source material: PBMCs. These receptors were taken from a woman aged 60-70 years in good health and CMV-seropositive.

This chain connects TRBV9 to TRBJ2-3; D might be TRBD2 (5 bases). V shed 2 bases and J shed 1 base, with 11 bases lying between them. CDR3 size: 15 residues. The germline V gene encodes CDR1 SGDLS and CDR2 YYNGEE. CDR3 DNA sequence: TGTGCCAGCAGCGTTCTAGCATATGGCACAGATACGCAGTATTTT. It yields the protein CASSVLAYGTDTQYF.

This chain connects TRBV29-1 to TRBJ1-1; no clear D gene. The CDR3 is 14 residues long. Deletions cut 3 bases from V and 1 base from J, with 12 bases between. Germline V lookup: CDR1 SQVTM, CDR2 ANQGSEA. The CDR3 DNA sequence: TGCAGCGTTGAGAAGGCGGGGAGGAACACTGAAGCTTTCTTT. It codes for CSVEKAGRNTEAFF.

This clone was recorded once. The chain has TRBV5-5 and TRBJ2-5, with D possibly being TRBD1 (5 bases). V was pared by 5 bases and J by 2 bases, with 16 bases between. Per the germline V gene, CDR1 is SGHKS and CDR2 is YYEKEE (reference sequence). This CDR3 spans 15 amino acids. The CDR3 DNA is TGTGCCAGCAGATTGCGACAGACGGGTCAAGAGACCCAGTACTTC. It specifies CASRLRQTGQETQYF.

The J gene is TRBJ2-5, the V gene TRBV9, with 7 positions matching TRBD2. This CDR3 contains 14 residues. Per germline, CDR1 SGDLS and CDR2 YYNGEE. V shed 0 bases, J shed 5 bases, and the junction held 4 bases outside the gene matches. DNA for the CDR3: TGTGCCAGCAGCGTAGGGGGGGGAAGGGAGACCCAGTACTTC. This codes for CASSVGGGRETQYF.

The DNA of the CDR3 is TGCGCCAGCAGCACGGAGGGGGCTTATACGCAGTATTTT. This translates into CASSTEGAYTQYF. The chain links TRBV5-1 to TRBJ2-3; D perhaps matches TRBD1 (7 bases). Looked up from germline, CDR1 is SGHRS and CDR2 is YFSETQ. The CDR3 runs 13 residues. The V gene lost 4 bases and the J gene lost 7 bases, with 13 bases spanning the gap.

This clone was seen a handful of times. The chain uses TRBV10-3 and TRBJ1-1, with D tentatively TRBD1 (5 bases). V lost 3 bases and J 7 bases, leaving 9 bases between the germline ends. This CDR3 contains 12 residues. The germline CDR1 and CDR2 sequences are ENHRY and SYGVKD. CDR3 in DNA: TGTGCCATCAGTGAATGGGGCCTTGAAGCTTTCTTT. Translation gives CAISEWGLEAFF.

The chain employs TRBV4-3 and TRBJ1-1; D gene uncertain. CDR1 and CDR2 (germline): LGHNA, YSLEER. The CDR3 loop spans 12 amino acids. Trimming removed 0 bases at V and 11 bases at J, with 10 bases between. CDR3 in DNA: TGCGCCAGCAGCCAAGATGCGGGCGGGGCTTTCTTT. Translation: CASSQDAGGAFF.

The CDR3 loop reads CASRPVPTGSNYGYTF. In DNA form, the CDR3 reads TGTGCCAGCAGACCCGTACCCACAGGTTCCAACTATGGCTACACCTTC. V usage is TRBV7-2 and J usage is TRBJ1-2, with D perhaps matching TRBD1 (5 bases). CDR1 is SGHTA, CDR2 FQGNSA, per germline. The CDR3 consists of 16 residues. Trimming cost V 6 bases and J 2 bases, with 19 bases left between them.

The chain joins TRBV7-9 to TRBJ2-3; a possible D gene is TRBD2 (7 bases). Trimming took 4 bases from V and 2 from J, leaving 19 bases between them. The CDR3 spans 17 residues. Germline V gene sequence: CDR1 SEHNR, CDR2 FQNEAQ (reference sequence). For the CDR3, the DNA is TGTGCCAGCAGCTCCAAGGTCCTCGGGGGGCTCACAGATACGCAGTATTTT. Translating it yields CASSSKVLGGLTDTQYF.

In its sample, this clone was seen once. The chain employs TRBV5-1 and TRBJ1-1; D remains ambiguous. The CDR3 covers 14 residues. Germline CDR1 reads SGHRS; CDR2 reads YFSETQ. V shed 0 bases and J shed 7 bases, with 13 bases lying between them. In DNA form, the CDR3 reads TGCGCCAGCAGCTTGGATCGCAGGCCGGATGAAGCTTTCTTT. Its protein product is CASSLDRRPDEAFF.

The chain uses TRBV7-2 and TRBJ2-2; 12 bases line up with TRBD2. The CDR3 loop spans 15 amino acids. V trimming: 5 bases; J trimming: 13 bases; junction bases outside the gene matches: 11. Germline CDR1 reads SGHTA; CDR2 reads FQGNSA. CDR3 loop: CASSPPSGRALGLFF. In DNA form, the CDR3 reads TGTGCCAGCAGCCCCCCTAGCGGGAGGGCCCTCGGGCTGTTTTTT. The full variable domain, in which reference TRBV7-2 and TRBJ2-2 provide the parts outside the CDR3, is GAGVSQSPSNKVTEKGKDVELRCDPISGHTALYWYRQSLGQGLEFLIYFQGNSAPDKSGLPSDRFSAERTGGSVSTLTIQRTQQEDSAVYLCASSPPSGRALGLFFGEGSRLTVL.

This clone has more than one count but fewer than ten. The chain is built from TRBV7-9 and TRBJ1-6; D is unclear. The length of the CDR3 is 14 residues. Germline assignment: CDR1 SEHNR and CDR2 FQNEAQ (reference sequence). V lost 4 bases and J 8 bases, leaving 12 bases between the germline ends. The CDR3 sequence is CASSSSEGYSPLHF. In DNA form, the CDR3 reads TGTGCCAGCAGCTCGTCGGAGGGATATTCACCCCTCCACTTT.

The rearrangement links TRBV9 to TRBJ2-7; 7 nucleotides line up with TRBD1. Germline loops: CDR1 SGDLS, CDR2 YYNGEE. The V segment lost 5 bases and the J segment 3 bases; nucleotides outside the gene matches: 11. The length of the CDR3 is 15 residues. The CDR3 loop reads CASSKAGTADYEQYF. Here the CDR3 DNA reads TGTGCCAGCAGTAAAGCCGGGACAGCAGACTACGAGCAGTACTTC.